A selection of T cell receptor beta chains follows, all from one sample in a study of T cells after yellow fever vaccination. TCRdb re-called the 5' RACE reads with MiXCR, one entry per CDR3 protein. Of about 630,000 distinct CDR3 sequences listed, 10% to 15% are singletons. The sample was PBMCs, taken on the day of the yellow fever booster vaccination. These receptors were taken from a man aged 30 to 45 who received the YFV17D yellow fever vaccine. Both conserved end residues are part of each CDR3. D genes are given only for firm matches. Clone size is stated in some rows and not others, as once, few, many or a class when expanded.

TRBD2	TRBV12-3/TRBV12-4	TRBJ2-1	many	CASSFRRSLAGGGGNEQFF	TGTGCCAGCAGTTTTCGACGGTCCCTAGCGGGAGGAGGAGGGAATGAGCAGTTCTTC
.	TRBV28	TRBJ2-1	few	CASSRSGLYNEQFF	TGTGCCAGCAGCCGGAGCGGCCTTTACAATGAGCAGTTCTTC
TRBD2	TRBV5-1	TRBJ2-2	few	CASSRRLAGDPGELFF	TGCGCCAGCAGCCGAAGACTAGCGGGAGATCCCGGGGAGCTGTTTTTT
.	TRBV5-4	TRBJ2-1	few	CASSDGGTYNEQFF	TGTGCCAGCAGCGATGGGGGGACTTACAATGAGCAGTTCTTC
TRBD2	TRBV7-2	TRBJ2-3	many	CASSLQGGRAKTDTQYF	TGTGCCAGCAGCTTACAAGGCGGGAGGGCCAAGACAGATACGCAGTATTTT
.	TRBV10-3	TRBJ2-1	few	CAISDAQGYNEQFF	TGTGCCATCAGTGACGCTCAGGGGTACAATGAGCAGTTCTTC
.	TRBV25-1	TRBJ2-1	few	CASSEGAGANEQFF	TGTGCCAGCAGTGAAGGCGCTGGGGCCAATGAGCAGTTCTTC
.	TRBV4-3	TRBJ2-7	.	CASSQDEVGPYEQYF	TGCGCCAGCAGCCAAGATGAGGTCGGTCCCTACGAGCAGTACTTC
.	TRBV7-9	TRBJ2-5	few	CAIPRVGETQYF	TGTGCCATTCCCAGGGTTGGGGAGACCCAGTACTTC
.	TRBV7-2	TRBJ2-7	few	CASNFAPYYEQYF	TGTGCCAGCAACTTCGCCCCGTACTACGAGCAGTACTTC
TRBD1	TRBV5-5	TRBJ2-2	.	CASSFSRGLNTGELFF	TGTGCCAGCAGCTTCAGCAGGGGGCTTAACACCGGGGAGCTGTTTTTT
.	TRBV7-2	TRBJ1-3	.	CASSLAGSGALSGNTIYF	TGTGCCAGCAGCTTAGCGGGGTCAGGGGCCCTATCTGGAAACACCATATATTTT
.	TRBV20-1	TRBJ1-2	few	CSALIGTRRDGYTF	TGCAGTGCTCTGATCGGCACCCGGCGGGATGGCTACACCTTC
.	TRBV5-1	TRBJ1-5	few	CASSLRGDRSQPQHF	TGCGCCAGCAGCTTGAGGGGAGACCGGAGTCAGCCCCAGCATTTT
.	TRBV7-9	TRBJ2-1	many	CASSLARTLSYNEQFF	TGTGCCAGCAGCTTAGCTCGGACACTTTCCTACAATGAGCAGTTCTTC
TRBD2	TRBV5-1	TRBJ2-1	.	CASSLARTQREIYEQFF	TGCGCCAGCAGCTTGGCCAGGACACAGCGGGAGATCTATGAGCAGTTCTTC
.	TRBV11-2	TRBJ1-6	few	CASSPRAAYNSPLHF	TGTGCCAGCAGCCCCCGGGCAGCATATAATTCACCCCTCCACTTT
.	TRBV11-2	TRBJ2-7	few	CASSLDLDFSSYEQYF	TGTGCCAGCAGCTTAGATCTGGATTTTAGCTCCTACGAGCAGTACTTC
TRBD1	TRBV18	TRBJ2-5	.	CASSITGGQETQYF	TGTGCCAGCTCAATCACAGGGGGTCAAGAGACCCAGTACTTC
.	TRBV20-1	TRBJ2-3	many	CSARPSTDTQYF	TGCAGTGCTAGGCCGAGCACAGATACGCAGTATTTT
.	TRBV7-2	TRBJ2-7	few	CASSGSRAPSPYEQYF	TGTGCCAGCAGCGGTTCCAGGGCTCCCTCCCCCTACGAGCAGTACTTC
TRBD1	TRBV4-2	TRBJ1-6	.	CASSNSPGQVDNSPLHF	TGTGCCAGCAGTAATAGTCCCGGACAGGTAGACAATTCACCCCTCCACTTT
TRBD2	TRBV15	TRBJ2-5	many	CATSFQAGTDQETQYF	TGTGCCACCAGTTTCCAAGCGGGAACCGACCAAGAGACCCAGTACTTC
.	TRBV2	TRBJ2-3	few	CASSGITEHTDTQYF	TGTGCCAGCAGTGGGATTACTGAACACACAGATACGCAGTATTTT
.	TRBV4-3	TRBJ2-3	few	CASSQEGSDTQYF	TGCGCCAGCAGCCAGGAGGGCTCAGATACGCAGTATTTT
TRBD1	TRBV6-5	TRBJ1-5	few	CASRRTGGGGFQPQHF	TGTGCCAGCAGACGGACAGGGGGCGGGGGGTTTCAGCCCCAGCATTTT